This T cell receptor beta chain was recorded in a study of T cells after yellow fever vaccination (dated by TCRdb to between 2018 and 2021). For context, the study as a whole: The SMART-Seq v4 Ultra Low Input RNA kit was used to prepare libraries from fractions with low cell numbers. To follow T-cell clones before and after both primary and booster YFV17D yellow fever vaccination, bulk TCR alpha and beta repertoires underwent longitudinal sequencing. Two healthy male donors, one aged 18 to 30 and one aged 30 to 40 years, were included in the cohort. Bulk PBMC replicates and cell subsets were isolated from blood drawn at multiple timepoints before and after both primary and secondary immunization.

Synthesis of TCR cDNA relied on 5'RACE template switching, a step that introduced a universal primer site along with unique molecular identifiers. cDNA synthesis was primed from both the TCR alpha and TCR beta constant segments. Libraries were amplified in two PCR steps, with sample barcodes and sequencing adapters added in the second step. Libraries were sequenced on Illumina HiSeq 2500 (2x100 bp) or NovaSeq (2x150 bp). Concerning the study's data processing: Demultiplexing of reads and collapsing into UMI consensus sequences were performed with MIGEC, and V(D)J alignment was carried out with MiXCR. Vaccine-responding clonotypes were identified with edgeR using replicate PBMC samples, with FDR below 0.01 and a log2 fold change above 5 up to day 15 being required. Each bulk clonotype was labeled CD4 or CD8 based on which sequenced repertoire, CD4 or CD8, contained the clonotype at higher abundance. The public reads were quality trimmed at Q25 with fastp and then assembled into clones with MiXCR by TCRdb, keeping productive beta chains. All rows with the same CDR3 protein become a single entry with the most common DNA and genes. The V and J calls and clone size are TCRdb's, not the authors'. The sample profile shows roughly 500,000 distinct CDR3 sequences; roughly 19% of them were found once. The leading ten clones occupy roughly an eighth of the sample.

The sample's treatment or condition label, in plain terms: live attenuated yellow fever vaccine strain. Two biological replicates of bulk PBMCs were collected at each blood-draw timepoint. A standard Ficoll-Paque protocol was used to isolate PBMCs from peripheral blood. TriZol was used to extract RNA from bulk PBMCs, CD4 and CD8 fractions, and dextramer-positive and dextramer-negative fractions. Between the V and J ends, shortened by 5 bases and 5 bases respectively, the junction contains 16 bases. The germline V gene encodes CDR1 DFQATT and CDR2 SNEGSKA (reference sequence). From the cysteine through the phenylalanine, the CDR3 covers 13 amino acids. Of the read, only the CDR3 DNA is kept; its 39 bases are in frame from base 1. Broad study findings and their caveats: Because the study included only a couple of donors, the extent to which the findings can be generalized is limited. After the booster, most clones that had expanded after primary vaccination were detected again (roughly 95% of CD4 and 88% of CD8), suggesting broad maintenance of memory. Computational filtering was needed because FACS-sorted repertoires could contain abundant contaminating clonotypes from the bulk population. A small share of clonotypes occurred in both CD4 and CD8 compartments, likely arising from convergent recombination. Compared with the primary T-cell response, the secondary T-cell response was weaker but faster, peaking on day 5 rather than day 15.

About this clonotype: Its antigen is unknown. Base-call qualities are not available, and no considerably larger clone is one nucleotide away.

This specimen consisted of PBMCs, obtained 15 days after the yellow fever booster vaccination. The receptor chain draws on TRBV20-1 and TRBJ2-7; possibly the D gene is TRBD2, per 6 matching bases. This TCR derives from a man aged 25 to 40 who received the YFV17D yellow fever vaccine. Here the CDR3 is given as CSARPPGLNEQYF. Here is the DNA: TGCAGTGCTCGTCCTCCGGGACTCAACGAGCAGTACTTC.